Listed below are T cell receptor beta chains from one sample, sequenced in a study of T cell changes during pregnancy in multiple sclerosis. The assay was immunoSEQ multiplex PCR, and TCRdb's table has in-frame clones only and misses some. The repertoire has around 77,000 clones, roughly 91% of them found once; the top ten carry roughly 0.7%. The sample in question was peripheral blood, obtained in the third trimester of pregnancy. The receptors were gathered from a female donor in good health, enrolled as a control in a pregnancy study. CDR3s include the opening cysteine and the closing phenylalanine or tryptophan. The order of the fields is CDR3 DNA, CDR3 protein, clone size, V gene, J gene, D gene. D genes are given only for firm matches. Only part of the rows carry a size: once, few, many, or a class if the clone is expanded.

CDR3 DNA: TGCGCCAGCAGCCGGGACAGCTACTATGGCTACACCTTC; CDR3 protein: CASSRDSYYGYTF; clone size: NA; V gene: TRBV5-1; J gene: TRBJ1-2; D gene: TRBD1
CDR3 DNA: TGTGCCAGCAGCTTAGCAGCGGCGCCCGACACTGAAGCTTTCTTT; CDR3 protein: CASSLAAAPDTEAFF; clone size: NA; V gene: TRBV7-2; J gene: TRBJ1-1; D gene: NA
CDR3 DNA: TGTGCCAGCAGTTTACGCGGCGGAGTCAGCTCCTACAATGAGCAGTTCTTC; CDR3 protein: CASSLRGGVSSYNEQFF; clone size: NA; V gene: TRBV27; J gene: TRBJ2-1; D gene: NA
CDR3 DNA: TGTGCTAGCAGCCTCGGGACAGGGAGACGCCAAGAGACCCAGTACTTC; CDR3 protein: CASSLGTGRRQETQYF; clone size: NA; V gene: TRBV7-7; J gene: TRBJ2-5; D gene: TRBD1
CDR3 DNA: TGTGCCAGCAGCACGGACACGGCAAGAGGCTACACCTTC; CDR3 protein: CASSTDTARGYTF; clone size: NA; V gene: TRBV6-5; J gene: TRBJ1-2; D gene: NA
CDR3 DNA: TGCGCCAGCAGCCCCTGGACCGGGGGTCTGGGGGCCAACGTCCTGACTTTC; CDR3 protein: CASSPWTGGLGANVLTF; clone size: NA; V gene: TRBV4-1; J gene: TRBJ2-6; D gene: NA
CDR3 DNA: TGTGCCAGCTCACCCAACGAGGATCAGCCCCAGCATTTT; CDR3 protein: CASSPNEDQPQHF; clone size: NA; V gene: TRBV18; J gene: TRBJ1-5; D gene: NA
CDR3 DNA: TGTGCCAGCACCGCGGAGGGGATTGGCTATGGCTACACCTTC; CDR3 protein: CASTAEGIGYGYTF; clone size: NA; V gene: TRBV2; J gene: TRBJ1-2; D gene: NA
CDR3 DNA: TGTGCCAGCAGCGAGCGGACTAGCGGGGCACCTTCCGAGCAGTATTTT; CDR3 protein: CASSERTSGAPSEQYF; clone size: NA; V gene: TRBV9; J gene: TRBJ2-3; D gene: TRBD2
CDR3 DNA: TGTGCCAGCAGCTTAGTTTGGACTACTGACAATGAGCAGTTCTTC; CDR3 protein: CASSLVWTTDNEQFF; clone size: NA; V gene: TRBV7-9; J gene: TRBJ2-1; D gene: NA
CDR3 DNA: TGCGCCAGCAGCCAAAGCCAGGGAATTAGCAATCAGCCCCAGCATTTT; CDR3 protein: CASSQSQGISNQPQHF; clone size: NA; V gene: TRBV4-1; J gene: TRBJ1-5; D gene: NA
CDR3 DNA: TGTGCCAGCATGGCAGGGGAAAACTACAATGAGCAGTTCTTC; CDR3 protein: CASMAGENYNEQFF; clone size: NA; V gene: TRBV6-1; J gene: TRBJ2-1; D gene: NA
CDR3 DNA: TGTGCCACCAGCAGAACGGGGATCACGAGTCAGCCCCAGCATTTT; CDR3 protein: CATSRTGITSQPQHF; clone size: once; V gene: TRBV15; J gene: TRBJ1-5; D gene: NA
CDR3 DNA: TGTGCCAGCAGCTTCCGGGACAGTTACACAGATACGCAGTATTTT; CDR3 protein: CASSFRDSYTDTQYF; clone size: NA; V gene: TRBV9; J gene: TRBJ2-3; D gene: TRBD1
CDR3 DNA: TGTGCCAGCCTTTTACAGGGGGAGGGCAATCAGCCCCAGCATTTT; CDR3 protein: CASLLQGEGNQPQHF; clone size: once; V gene: TRBV21-1; J gene: TRBJ1-5; D gene: NA
CDR3 DNA: TGCGCCAGCAGCTTGGACAAGCGCTACGAGCAGTACTTC; CDR3 protein: CASSLDKRYEQYF; clone size: once; V gene: TRBV5-1; J gene: TRBJ2-7; D gene: NA
CDR3 DNA: TGTGCCAGCGCTACCCCCCGGTCGAACTATGGCTACACCTTC; CDR3 protein: CASATPRSNYGYTF; clone size: NA; V gene: TRBV6-4; J gene: TRBJ1-2; D gene: NA
CDR3 DNA: TGTGCCAGCTCACCAGCTTCATGGGGACAGGGAAACACCATATATTTT; CDR3 protein: CASSPASWGQGNTIYF; clone size: NA; V gene: TRBV18; J gene: TRBJ1-3; D gene: TRBD1